Below are 15 T cell receptor beta chains sequenced from a single sample in a study of cytomegalovirus exposure and HLA in healthy donors. PCR employed 60 Vbeta and 13 Jbeta primers. Sequencing was performed with immunoSEQ multiplex PCR; in TCRdb, only in-frame clones are kept and a portion is missing. The sample includes 140,000 to 150,000 clones, 60% to 85% of them seen just once. The specimen sequenced was PBMCs. These receptors were taken from a woman in her thirties or forties in good health and CMV-seropositive.

V usage is TRBV7-2 and J usage is TRBJ2-7, with D possibly being TRBD2 (7 bases). The CDR3 consists of 16 residues. The V gene's germline CDR1 is SGHTA and CDR2 FQGNSA. Trimming cost V 2 bases and J 0 bases, with 14 bases left between them. CDR3 bases: TGTGCCAGCAGCTTATTTTCGGGGGGCAGCTCCTACGAGCAGTACTTC. Its protein is CASSLFSGGSSYEQYF.

The chain couples TRBV9 to TRBJ2-1; 7 positions agree with TRBD1. Germline V CDR1 and CDR2: SGDLS, YYNGEE. This CDR3 region has 14 residues. J gave up 6 bases and V 2 bases, and 5 bases lay outside the gene matches. DNA of the CDR3: TGTGCCAGCAGCGTCTACACAGGGGTCAATGAGCAGTTCTTC. It is translated as CASSVYTGVNEQFF.

The chain recombines TRBV18 with TRBJ1-2, with 7 bases matching TRBD1. Germline V gives CDR1 KGHSH, CDR2 LQKENI. The CDR3 contains 13 residues. V shed 4 bases, J shed 6 bases, and the junction held 5 bases outside the gene matches. CDR3 protein: CASSLGQGDGYTF. Written as DNA, the CDR3 is TGTGCCAGCTCACTCGGGCAGGGGGATGGCTACACCTTC.

The V gene is TRBV12-5, the J gene TRBJ2-1, with 10 bases fitting TRBD2. The CDR3 contains 15 residues. The germline V gene encodes CDR1 LGHNT and CDR2 FRNRAP. Trimming removed 2 bases from V and 5 bases from J; junction bases left unmatched: 3. The CDR3 DNA reads TGTGCTAGTGGTTTGAGTGGACTAGCGGACAATGAGCAGTTCTTC. Residues: CASGLSGLADNEQFF.

This chain links TRBV4-1 with TRBJ2-1; 11 nucleotides align to TRBD2. Germline trimming cut 5 bases from V and 7 bases from J; bases unmatched to any gene: 7. CDR1 MGHRA and CDR2 YSYEKL come from the germline V gene. This CDR3 has 15 residues. The CDR3, as DNA: TGCGCCAGCAGCGAAGGGTCTAGCGGGGGGAATGAGCAGTTCTTC. It translates to CASSEGSSGGNEQFF.

The chain has TRBV6-1 and TRBJ1-1, with TRBD1 matching over 9 bases. The trim removed 6 bases at V and 11 bases at J, leaving 13 bases unmatched. Germline values: CDR1 MNHNS, CDR2 SASEGT. This CDR3 has 14 amino acids. The CDR3 nucleotides read TGTGCCAGCAGACAATGGGACAGGGTGGGTTGGGCTTTCTTT. It yields the protein CASRQWDRVGWAFF.

Here the CDR3 reads CASSSHSGAAMETQYF. The DNA for the CDR3 is TGTGCCAGCAGCTCCCATAGCGGGGCGGCTATGGAGACCCAGTACTTC. The V gene is TRBV9, the J gene TRBJ2-5; 8 positions match TRBD2. Germline assignment: CDR1 SGDLS and CDR2 YYNGEE. This CDR3 is built from 16 residues. With 4 bases clipped from V and 5 bases from J, the junction kept 13 bases outside the gene matches.

The chain joins TRBV10-3 to TRBJ2-7; 9 bases map to TRBD1. This CDR3 has 14 residues. Germline CDR1 is ENHRY and CDR2 is SYGVKD. V gave up 5 bases and J gave up 4 bases; unmatched junction bases: 6. The chain's CDR3 is CAISSGTGKYEQYF. The CDR3 DNA reads TGTGCCATCAGTAGCGGGACAGGGAAGTACGAGCAGTACTTC.

CDR3 DNA sequence: TGTGCCAGTAGTATAAGGGTAGCGGGGAAGGGTGAGCAGTTCTTC. The encoded protein is CASSIRVAGKGEQFF. The chain carries TRBV19 and TRBJ2-1; 8 bases fit TRBD2. Germline V gene lookup returns CDR1 LNHDA and CDR2 SQIVND (reference sequence). CDR3 length: 15 amino acids. V gave up 2 bases and J gave up 9 bases; unmatched junction bases: 9.

The chain is built from TRBV2 and TRBJ2-1, with TRBD1 matching over 8 bases. The germline V gene encodes CDR1 SNHLY and CDR2 FYNNEI. This CDR3 has 19 residues. The V gene end was trimmed by 0 bases and the J gene end by 6 bases; junction bases not matched to a gene: 16. The CDR3: CASSEAPGGRFVRANEQFF. CDR3 nucleotide sequence: TGTGCCAGCAGTGAAGCTCCAGGGGGCCGGTTTGTACGGGCCAATGAGCAGTTCTTC.

This clone has only a few counts. Other DNA sequences in this specimen translate into the identical CDR3. The J gene is TRBJ1-6, the V gene TRBV19, with unresolved D. CDR3 length: 13 residues. Between the trimmed V and J ends, which lost 4 bases and 5 bases, there was a span of 6 bases. CDR1 and CDR2 from the germline V gene are LNHDA and SQIVND (reference sequence). The CDR3 nucleotides are TGTGCCAGTAGTAGGCAGAATAATTCACCCCTCCACTTT. The encoded protein is CASSRQNNSPLHF.

The chain carries TRBV7-2 and TRBJ1-2; 9 positions agree with TRBD1. The V gene's germline CDR1 is SGHTA and CDR2 FQGNSA. The V segment lost 6 bases and the J segment 4 bases; nucleotides outside the gene matches: 3. The CDR3 totals 13 residues. The CDR3 DNA sequence: TGTGCCAGCAGTTGGGACAGGGTCTATGGCTACACCTTC. Its translation is CASSWDRVYGYTF. Together with reference TRBV7-2 and TRBJ1-2, the CDR3 gives the full variable domain: GAGVSQSPSNKVTEKGKDVELRCDPISGHTALYWYRQSLGQGLEFLIYFQGNSAPDKSGLPSDRFSAERTGGSVSTLTIQRTQQEDSAVYLCASSWDRVYGYTFGSGTRLTVV.

The CDR3 reads CASSYGRGQPQHF. CDR3 nucleotides: TGTGCCAGCAGTTATGGCCGGGGTCAGCCCCAGCATTTT. The rearrangement joins TRBV28 to TRBJ1-5; D is unclear. Germline V lookup: CDR1 MDHEN, CDR2 SYDVKM. Deletions cut 4 bases from V and 6 bases from J, with 10 bases between. The CDR3 consists of 13 residues.

The chain has TRBV4-2 and TRBJ2-1; 10 bases fit TRBD2. The germline V gene has CDR1 LGHNA and CDR2 YNFKEQ. There are 16 residues in the CDR3. Trimming took 1 base from V and 5 from J; bases not matched to a gene: 5. The CDR3 DNA follows: TGTGCCAGCAGCCAAGTTCAGCGGGGGGGACACAATGAGCAGTTCTTC. As protein: CASSQVQRGGHNEQFF.

V usage is TRBV18 and J usage is TRBJ1-1; 8 bases agree with TRBD1. Losses at the gene ends were 4 bases for V and 3 bases for J; bases not matched to a gene: 4. The CDR3 runs to 14 residues. Looked up from germline, CDR1 is KGHSH and CDR2 is LQKENI. The CDR3 DNA reads TGTGCCAGCTCACGGCAGGGGGCGGACACTGAAGCTTTCTTT. Translation gives CASSRQGADTEAFF.